The 25 T cell receptor beta chains below were found in one sample sequenced in a study of T cell responses to AZD1222 COVID-19 vaccine. The table came from immunoSEQ multiplex PCR; TCRdb's copy has only in-frame clones and leaves some out. The sample shows about 100,000 clones, approximately 89% of them seen only once. Specimen: peripheral blood, collected 28 days after the second AZD1222 dose. The receptors were gathered from an adult who received the AZD1222 COVID-19 vaccine.

This chain connects TRBV19 to TRBJ1-5; D uncertain. This CDR3 comprises 13 residues. Per germline, CDR1 LNHDA and CDR2 SQIVND (reference sequence). V lost 6 bases and J 9 bases, leaving 15 bases between the germline ends. Written as DNA, the CDR3 is TGTGCCAGTAGCAACCGGGCCCCAGGGCCCCAGCATTTT. Translated: CASSNRAPGPQHF.

The chain has TRBV30 and TRBJ2-2, with D perhaps matching TRBD2 (6 bases). Trimming shortened V by 8 bases and J by 4 bases, and 23 bases separated the two germline ends. This CDR3 region has 16 residues. CDR1 and CDR2 (germline): GTSNPN, SVGIG (reference sequence). CDR3 protein: CAQTHSPGRGTGELFF. In DNA form, the CDR3 reads TGTGCCCAAACCCACTCTCCGGGGCGGGGCACCGGGGAGCTGTTTTTT. Full variable domain (rest looked up from reference TRBV30 and TRBJ2-2): SQTIHQWPATLVQPVGSPLSLECTVEGTSNPNLYWYRQAAGRGLQLLFYSVGIGQISSEVPQNLSASRPQDRQFILSSKKLLLSDSGFYLCAQTHSPGRGTGELFFGEGSRLTVL.

V usage is TRBV5-1 and J usage is TRBJ2-2; 8 bases match TRBD1. CDR3 size: 15 residues. Germline loops: CDR1 SGHRS, CDR2 YFSETQ. The V and J ends lost 5 bases and 2 bases, in that order; junction bases with no gene match: 5. The chain's CDR3 is CASSSGQGNTGELFF. The CDR3 DNA reads TGCGCCAGCAGTTCCGGACAGGGTAACACCGGGGAGCTGTTTTTT. Full variable domain (rest looked up from reference TRBV5-1 and TRBJ2-2): KAGVTQTPRYLIKTRGQQVTLSCSPISGHRSVSWYQQTPGQGLQFLFEYFSETQRNKGNFPGRFSGRQFSNSRSEMNVSTLELGDSALYLCASSSGQGNTGELFFGEGSRLTVL.

The rearrangement uses TRBV28 and TRBJ2-7; the D is unclear. Trimming removed 4 bases from V and 0 bases from J, with 7 bases in between. The CDR3 consists of 13 residues. The V gene's germline CDR1 is MDHEN and CDR2 SYDVKM. The CDR3 region has the DNA TGTGCCAGCAGTTCCCCTAGCTCCTACGAGCAGTACTTC. Translated: CASSSPSSYEQYF.

The chain recombines TRBV7-3 with TRBJ2-3; D is uncertain. V gave up 3 bases and J gave up 2 bases, with 9 bases separating them. The length of the CDR3 is 14 residues. Germline V CDR1 and CDR2: SGHTA, FQGTGA. CDR3 DNA sequence: TGTGCCAGCAGCTTGGACGGTAACACAGATACGCAGTATTTT. Residues: CASSLDGNTDTQYF. Combining the CDR3 with reference TRBV7-3 and TRBJ2-3 gives the whole variable domain GAGVSQTPSNKVTEKGKYVELRCDPISGHTALYWYRQSLGQGPEFLIYFQGTGAADDSGLPNDRFFAVRPEGSVSTLKIQRTERGDSAVYLCASSLDGNTDTQYFGPGTRLTVL.

This rearrangement joins TRBV6-2 or TRBV6-3 to TRBJ1-2, with 9 bases matching TRBD1. In germline, CDR1 is MNHEY, CDR2 SVGEGT. The junction had 3 bases not matched to a gene; V was cut back by 0 bases and J by 1 base. The CDR3 totals 16 residues. The CDR3 spells CASSYSGTGLNYGYTF. Here the CDR3 DNA reads TGTGCCAGCAGTTACTCCGGGACAGGGCTTAACTATGGCTACACCTTC.

This chain links TRBV5-1 with TRBJ1-1; no clear D. Per the germline V gene, CDR1 is SGHRS and CDR2 is YFSETQ. CDR3 length: 13 residues. With 0 bases removed from V and 3 bases from J, the gap between germline ends came to 6 bases. The CDR3 protein is CASSLVTYTEAFF. CDR3 bases: TGCGCCAGCAGCTTGGTGACGTACACTGAAGCTTTCTTT.

This clone has just one count. The chain links TRBV29-1 to TRBJ2-2; D may correspond to TRBD1 or TRBD2 (5 bases each). The CDR3 consists of 18 residues. Germline CDR1 and CDR2: SQVTM and ANQGSEA. V was pared by 6 bases and J by 5 bases, with 28 bases between. The DNA for the CDR3 is TGCAGCGTCGGAACTACAGCAAATCCCGAGGGGATGACCGGGGAGCTGTTTTTT. Protein: CSVGTTANPEGMTGELFF.

This clone has just one count. The CDR3 nucleotides read TGTGCCAGCAGCCGTACGTCTCCCTCTAACTATGGCTACACCTTC. It yields the protein CASSRTSPSNYGYTF. The rearrangement links TRBV7-8 to TRBJ1-2; D uncertain. CDR1 is SGHVS and CDR2 is FQNEAQ in the germline V gene. The length of the CDR3 is 15 residues. The V end lost 5 bases, the J end lost 0 bases, and 13 bases lay between the germline ends.

This clone was counted a single time. CDR3 in DNA: TGTGCCAGCAGCCCCCGTCAGCCCCAGCATTTT. It codes for CASSPRQPQHF. The genes are TRBV4-2 and TRBJ1-5; unclear D gene. V was pared by 4 bases and J by 6 bases, with 4 bases between. Germline V gene data show CDR1 as LGHNA and CDR2 as YNFKEQ. The CDR3 covers 11 residues.

V and J are TRBV7-8 and TRBJ2-1, with 10 bases identical to TRBD2. Germline lookup yields CDR1 SGHVS and CDR2 FQNEAQ. The CDR3 has 16 residues. Unmatched junction bases numbered 11, after V lost 5 bases and J lost 7 bases. DNA of the CDR3: TGTGCCAGCAGCCGCCCTAGCGGGAGTCGGGGTAATGAGCAGTTCTTC. Encoded protein: CASSRPSGSRGNEQFF. The complete variable domain, with remaining parts taken from reference TRBV7-8 and TRBJ2-1, reads GAGVSQSPRYKVAKRGQDVALRCDPISGHVSLFWYQQALGQGPEFLTYFQNEAQLDKSGLPSDRFFAERPEGSVSTLKIQRTQQEDSAVYLCASSRPSGSRGNEQFFGPGTRLTVL.

The chain joins TRBV6-1 to TRBJ2-1; 9 bases fit TRBD2. The CDR3 is 17 amino acids. CDR1 MNHNS and CDR2 SASEGT come from the germline V gene. J gave up 7 bases and V 4 bases, and 14 bases lay outside the gene matches. CDR3 in DNA: TGTGCCAGCAGTGGGTTACGGAGTAGCGGGAGAGGTAATGAGCAGTTCTTC. Amino acids: CASSGLRSSGRGNEQFF.

This chain connects TRBV4-1 to TRBJ1-5; perhaps TRBD1 as D (6 bases). This CDR3 comprises 14 residues. Trimming removed 4 bases at V and 2 bases at J, with 9 bases between. Germline CDR1 MGHRA, CDR2 YSYEKL. The CDR3 DNA follows: TGCGCCAGCAGCCCAAGACAGGGCAATCAGCCCCAGCATTTT. This codes for CASSPRQGNQPQHF.

The chain employs TRBV7-2 and TRBJ2-7; maybe TRBD2 (6 bases). The length of the CDR3 is 14 residues. CDR1 SGHTA and CDR2 FQGNSA come from the germline V gene. V was trimmed by 6 bases and J by 6 bases, leaving 18 bases between them. CDR3 amino acids: CASRLGGPPLEQYF. The CDR3 DNA sequence: TGTGCCAGCAGATTGGGGGGACCACCACTCGAGCAGTACTTC. The whole variable domain, filled in from reference TRBV7-2 and TRBJ2-7, reads GAGVSQSPSNKVTEKGKDVELRCDPISGHTALYWYRQSLGQGLEFLIYFQGNSAPDKSGLPSDRFSAERTGGSVSTLTIQRTQQEDSAVYLCASRLGGPPLEQYFGPGTRLTVT.

This chain connects TRBV7-9 to TRBJ2-1; the D call may be TRBD1 or TRBD2 (6 bases each). Looked up from germline, CDR1 is SEHNR and CDR2 is FQNEAQ (reference sequence). V lost 4 bases and J 0 bases, leaving 13 bases between the germline ends. The CDR3 spans 16 residues. The CDR3 is CASSSIADSSYNEQFF. The CDR3 DNA reads as TGTGCCAGCAGCTCTATAGCGGACAGCTCCTACAATGAGCAGTTCTTC.

The rearrangement uses TRBV4-1 and TRBJ1-5, with a tentative D call TRBD1 (5 bases). Germline-derived CDR1 and CDR2 are MGHRA and YSYEKL. V gave up 3 bases and J gave up 1 base, with 7 bases separating them. The CDR3 loop spans 14 amino acids. CDR3 DNA sequence: TGCGCCAGCAGCCAGGCAGGGAGCAATCAGCCCCAGCATTTT. Protein: CASSQAGSNQPQHF.

The rearrangement joins TRBV5-1 to TRBJ1-2; 9 bases fit TRBD1. CDR1 and CDR2 (germline): SGHRS, YFSETQ. V lost 7 bases, J lost 6 bases, and 7 bases stayed unmatched. This CDR3 region has 13 residues. The CDR3 is CASALGTGHGYTF. CDR3 DNA: TGCGCCAGCGCACTGGGGACAGGGCATGGCTACACCTTC.

The chain uses TRBV5-1 and TRBJ1-4, with 7 bases matching TRBD1. The CDR3 runs to 15 residues. Looked up from germline, CDR1 is SGHRS and CDR2 is YFSETQ. The junction had 7 bases not matched to a gene; V was cut back by 5 bases and J by 3 bases. This chain's CDR3 is CASRDFTGANEKLFF. The CDR3 nucleotides are TGCGCCAGCAGGGATTTTACAGGGGCTAATGAAAAACTGTTTTTT.

The chain carries TRBV6-2 or TRBV6-3 and TRBJ1-2, with TRBD1 identical over 7 bases. V lost 2 bases and J lost 7; bases outside the gene matches: 4. The CDR3 sequence is 13 residues long. Germline lookup yields CDR1 MNHEY and CDR2 SVGEGT. The CDR3 here is CASSYDRAGGYTF. In DNA, the CDR3 is TGTGCCAGCAGTTACGACAGGGCAGGTGGCTACACCTTC.

This sequence joins TRBV21-1 and TRBJ1-5; the DNA was not compared with TRBD1, the D call given in the table. TRBV21-1 is a listed pseudogene. The CDR3 spans 18 residues. The CDR3 loop is CASSKGYNSGQGGQPQHF. The CDR3 region has the DNA TGTGCCAGCAGCAAAGGCTATAACTCGGGACAGGGTGGGCAGCCCCAGCATTTT.

The rearrangement uses TRBV7-2 and TRBJ2-5; 8 bases align to TRBD2. CDR1 is SGHTA and CDR2 is FQGNSA in the germline V gene. With V trimmed by 6 bases and J by 3 bases, 9 bases remained unmatched. The CDR3 is 15 amino acids. The CDR3 coding sequence is TGTGCCAGCAGTCCTTATCGGGGGGGAGAAGAGACCCAGTACTTC. Translated, it gives CASSPYRGGEETQYF.

This rearrangement joins TRBV9 to TRBJ1-2; 8 nucleotides agree with TRBD1. Per the germline V gene, CDR1 is SGDLS and CDR2 is YYNGEE. V was pared by 3 bases and J by 8 bases, with 15 bases of the junction left unmatched. The CDR3 is made up of 16 amino acids. CDR3 nucleotide sequence: TGTGCCAGCAGCGCCGGTCCCGGGACAGGCCCCTGGGGCTACACCTTC. Residues: CASSAGPGTGPWGYTF. Together with reference TRBV9 and TRBJ1-2, the CDR3 gives the full variable domain: DSGVTQTPKHLITATGQRVTLRCSPRSGDLSVYWYQQSLDQGLQFLIQYYNGEERAKGNILERFSAQQFPDLHSELNLSSLELGDSALYFCASSAGPGTGPWGYTFGSGTRLTVV.

V and J are TRBV5-1 and TRBJ2-4; no firm D call. The CDR3 spans 16 residues. Trimming took 0 bases from V and 6 from J, leaving 16 bases between them. Per the germline V gene, CDR1 is SGHRS and CDR2 is YFSETQ. CDR3 amino acids: CASSLVGYSPPNIQYF. CDR3 nucleotides: TGCGCCAGCAGCTTGGTAGGTTATAGCCCGCCAAACATTCAGTACTTC. Full variable domain (rest looked up from reference TRBV5-1 and TRBJ2-4): KAGVTQTPRYLIKTRGQQVTLSCSPISGHRSVSWYQQTPGQGLQFLFEYFSETQRNKGNFPGRFSGRQFSNSRSEMNVSTLELGDSALYLCASSLVGYSPPNIQYFGAGTRLSVL.

This clone has only a few counts. The chain recombines TRBV27 with TRBJ2-2, with a possible D match to TRBD1 (6 bases). The CDR3 is made up of 13 amino acids. Between the trimmed V and J ends, which lost 8 bases and 4 bases, there was a span of 11 bases. Germline loops: CDR1 MNHEY, CDR2 SMNVEV (reference sequence). CDR3 sequence (DNA): TGTGCCAGCGGCTACAGGGTCACCGGGGAGCTGTTTTTT. The encoded protein is CASGYRVTGELFF.

This chain links TRBV6-5 with TRBJ2-7, with a possible D match to TRBD2 (6 bases). This CDR3 contains 12 residues. V was clipped by 6 bases and J by 1 base, with 7 bases between them. Germline CDR1 is MNHEY and CDR2 is SVGAGI. CDR3 protein: CASSGGSYEQYF. The DNA of the CDR3 is TGTGCCAGCAGCGGGGGATCCTACGAGCAGTACTTC.